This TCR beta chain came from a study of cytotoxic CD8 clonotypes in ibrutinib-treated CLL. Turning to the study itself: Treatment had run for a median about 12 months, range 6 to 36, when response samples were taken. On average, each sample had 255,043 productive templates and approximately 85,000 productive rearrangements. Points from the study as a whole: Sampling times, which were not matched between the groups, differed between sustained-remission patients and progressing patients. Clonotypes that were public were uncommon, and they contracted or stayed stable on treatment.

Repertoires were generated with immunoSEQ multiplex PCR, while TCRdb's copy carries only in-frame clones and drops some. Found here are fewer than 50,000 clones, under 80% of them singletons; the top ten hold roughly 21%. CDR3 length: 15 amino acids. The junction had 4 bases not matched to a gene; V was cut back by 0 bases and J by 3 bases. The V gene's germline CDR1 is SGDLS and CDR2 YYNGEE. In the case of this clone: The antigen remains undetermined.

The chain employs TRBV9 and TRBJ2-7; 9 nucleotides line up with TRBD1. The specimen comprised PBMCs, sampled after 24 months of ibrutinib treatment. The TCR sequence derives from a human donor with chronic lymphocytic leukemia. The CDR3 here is CASSVGQGEYYEQYF. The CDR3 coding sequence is TGTGCCAGCAGCGTAGGACAGGGGGAGTACTACGAGCAGTACTTC.